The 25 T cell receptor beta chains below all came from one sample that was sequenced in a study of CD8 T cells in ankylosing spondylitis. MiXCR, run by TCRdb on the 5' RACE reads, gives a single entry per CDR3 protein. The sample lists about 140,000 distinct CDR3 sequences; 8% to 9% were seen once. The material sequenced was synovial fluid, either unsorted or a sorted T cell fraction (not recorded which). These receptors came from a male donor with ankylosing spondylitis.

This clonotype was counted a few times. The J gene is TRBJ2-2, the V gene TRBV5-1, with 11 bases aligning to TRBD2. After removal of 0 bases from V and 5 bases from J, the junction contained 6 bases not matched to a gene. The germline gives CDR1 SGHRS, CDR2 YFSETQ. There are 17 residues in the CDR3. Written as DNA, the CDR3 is TGCGCCAGCAGCTTGGAGTATGGGACTAGCGGAACCGGGGAGCTGTTTTTT. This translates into CASSLEYGTSGTGELFF.

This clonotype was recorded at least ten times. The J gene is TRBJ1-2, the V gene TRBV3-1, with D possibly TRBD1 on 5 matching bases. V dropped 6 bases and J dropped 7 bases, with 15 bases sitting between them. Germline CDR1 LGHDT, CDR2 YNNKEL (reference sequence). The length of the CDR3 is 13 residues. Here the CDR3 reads CASSLQGSAGYTF. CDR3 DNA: TGTGCCAGCAGTTTGCAGGGATCGGCTGGCTACACCTTC.

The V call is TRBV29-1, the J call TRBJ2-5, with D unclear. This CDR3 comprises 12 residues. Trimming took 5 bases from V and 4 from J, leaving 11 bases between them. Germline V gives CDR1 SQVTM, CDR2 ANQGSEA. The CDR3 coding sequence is TGCAGCGTTACCACAGACCTAGAGACCCAGTACTTC. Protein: CSVTTDLETQYF.

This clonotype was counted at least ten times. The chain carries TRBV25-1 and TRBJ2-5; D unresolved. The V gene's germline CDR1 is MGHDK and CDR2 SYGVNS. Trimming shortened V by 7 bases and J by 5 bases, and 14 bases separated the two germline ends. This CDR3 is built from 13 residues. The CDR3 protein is CASIGPGRETQYF. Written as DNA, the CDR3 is TGTGCCAGCATCGGACCTGGGCGGGAGACCCAGTACTTC. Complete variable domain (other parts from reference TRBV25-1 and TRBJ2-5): EADIYQTPRYLVIGTGKKITLECSQTMGHDKMYWYQQDPGMELHLIHYSYGVNSTEKGDLSSESTVSRIRTEHFPLTLESARPSHTSQYLCASIGPGRETQYFGPGTRLLVL.

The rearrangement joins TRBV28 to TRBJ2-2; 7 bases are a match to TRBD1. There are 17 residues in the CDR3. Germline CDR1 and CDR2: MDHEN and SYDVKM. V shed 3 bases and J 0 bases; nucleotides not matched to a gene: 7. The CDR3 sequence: CASSFFSGTANTGELFF. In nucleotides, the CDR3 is TGTGCCAGCAGTTTTTTTTCCGGGACAGCGAACACCGGGGAGCTGTTTTTT.

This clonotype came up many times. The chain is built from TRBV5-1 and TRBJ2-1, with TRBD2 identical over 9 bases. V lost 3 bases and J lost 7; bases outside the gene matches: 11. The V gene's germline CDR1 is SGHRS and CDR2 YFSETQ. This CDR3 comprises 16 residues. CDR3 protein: CASSSSLAGAENEQFF. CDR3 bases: TGCGCCAGCAGCTCGAGTTTAGCGGGAGCGGAAAATGAGCAGTTCTTC.

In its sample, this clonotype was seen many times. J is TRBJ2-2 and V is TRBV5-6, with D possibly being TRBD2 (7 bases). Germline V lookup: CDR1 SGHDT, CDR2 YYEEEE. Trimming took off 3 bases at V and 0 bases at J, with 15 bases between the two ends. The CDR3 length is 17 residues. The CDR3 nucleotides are TGTGCCAGCAGCTGGGGGGGCCACACGACGAACACCGGGGAGCTGTTTTTT. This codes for CASSWGGHTTNTGELFF.

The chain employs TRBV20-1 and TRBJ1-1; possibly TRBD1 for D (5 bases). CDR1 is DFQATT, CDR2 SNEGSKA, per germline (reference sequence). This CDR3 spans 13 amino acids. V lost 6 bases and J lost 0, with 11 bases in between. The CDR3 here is CSAGRGMNTEAFF. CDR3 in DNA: TGCAGTGCCGGGCGGGGGATGAACACTGAAGCTTTCTTT.

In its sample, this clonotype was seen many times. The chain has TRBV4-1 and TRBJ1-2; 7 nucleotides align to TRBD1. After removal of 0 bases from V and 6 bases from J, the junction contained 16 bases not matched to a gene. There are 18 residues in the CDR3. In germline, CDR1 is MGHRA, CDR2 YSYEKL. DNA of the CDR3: TGCGCCAGCAGCCAAGAACGCCACGCTGCAGGGGGGCGGAATGGCTACACCTTC. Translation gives CASSQERHAAGGRNGYTF.

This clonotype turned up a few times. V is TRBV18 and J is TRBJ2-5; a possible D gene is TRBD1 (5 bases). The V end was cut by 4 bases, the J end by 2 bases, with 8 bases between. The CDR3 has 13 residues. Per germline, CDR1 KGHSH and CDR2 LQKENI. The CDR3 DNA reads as TGTGCCAGCTCACAGACAGCTCAAGAGACCCAGTACTTC. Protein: CASSQTAQETQYF.

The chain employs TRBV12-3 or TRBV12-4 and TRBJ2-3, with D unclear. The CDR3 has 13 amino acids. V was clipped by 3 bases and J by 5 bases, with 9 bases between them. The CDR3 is CASSLSGEDTQYF. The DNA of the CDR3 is TGTGCCAGCAGTTTGTCAGGTGAAGATACGCAGTATTTT.

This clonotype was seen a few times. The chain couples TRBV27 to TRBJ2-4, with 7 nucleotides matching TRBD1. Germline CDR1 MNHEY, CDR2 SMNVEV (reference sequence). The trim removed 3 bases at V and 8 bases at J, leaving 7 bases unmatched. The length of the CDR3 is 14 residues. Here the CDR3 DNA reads TGTGCCAGCAGTTTGGGACAGCCAGGGGACATTCAGTACTTC. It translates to CASSLGQPGDIQYF.

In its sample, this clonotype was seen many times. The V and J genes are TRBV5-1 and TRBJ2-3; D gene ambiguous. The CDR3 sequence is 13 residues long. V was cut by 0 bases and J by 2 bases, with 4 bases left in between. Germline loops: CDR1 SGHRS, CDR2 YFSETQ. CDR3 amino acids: CASSLDPTDTQYF. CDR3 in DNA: TGCGCCAGCAGCTTGGATCCCACAGATACGCAGTATTTT.

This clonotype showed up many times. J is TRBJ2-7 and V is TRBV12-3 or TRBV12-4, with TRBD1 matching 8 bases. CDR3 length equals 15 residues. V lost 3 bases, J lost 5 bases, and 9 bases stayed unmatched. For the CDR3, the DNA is TGTGCCAGCAGTTTGCTACAGGGGGTTTTCAACGAGCAGTACTTC. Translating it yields CASSLLQGVFNEQYF.

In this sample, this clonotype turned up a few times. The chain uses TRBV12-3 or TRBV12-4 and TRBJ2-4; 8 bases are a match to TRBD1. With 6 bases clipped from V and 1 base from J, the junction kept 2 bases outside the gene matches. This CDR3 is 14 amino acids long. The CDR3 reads CASSRDRAKNIQYF. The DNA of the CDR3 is TGTGCCAGCAGCCGGGACAGGGCCAAAAACATTCAGTACTTC.

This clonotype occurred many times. CDR3: CASSFQGATNEKLFF. CDR3 DNA: TGTGCCAGCAGTTTCCAGGGGGCGACTAATGAAAAACTGTTTTTT. The chain uses TRBV28 and TRBJ1-4; 8 bases are a match to TRBD1. This CDR3 is built from 15 residues. The junction had 2 bases not matched to a gene; V was cut back by 3 bases and J by 2 bases. Germline-derived CDR1 and CDR2 are MDHEN and SYDVKM.

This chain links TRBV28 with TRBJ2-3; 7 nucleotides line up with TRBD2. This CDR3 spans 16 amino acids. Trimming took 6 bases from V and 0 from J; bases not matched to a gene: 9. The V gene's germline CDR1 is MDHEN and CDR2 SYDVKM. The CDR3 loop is CASRDWGGTSTDTQYF. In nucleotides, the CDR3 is TGTGCCAGCAGAGATTGGGGGGGGACTAGCACAGATACGCAGTATTTT.

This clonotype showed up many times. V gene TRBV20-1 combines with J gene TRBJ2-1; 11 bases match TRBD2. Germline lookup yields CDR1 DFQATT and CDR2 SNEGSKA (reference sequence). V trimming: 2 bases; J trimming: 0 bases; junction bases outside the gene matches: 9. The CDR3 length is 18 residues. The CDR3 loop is CSARLAGGPSSSYNEQFF. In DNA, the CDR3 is TGCAGTGCTAGACTAGCGGGGGGCCCCTCCAGCTCCTACAATGAGCAGTTCTTC.

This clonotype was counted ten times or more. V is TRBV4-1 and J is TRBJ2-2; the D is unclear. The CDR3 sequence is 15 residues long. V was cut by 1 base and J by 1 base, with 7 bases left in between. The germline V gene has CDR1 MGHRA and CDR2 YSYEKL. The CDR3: CASSQVPGNTGELFF. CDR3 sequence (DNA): TGCGCCAGCAGCCAAGTCCCAGGGAACACCGGGGAGCTGTTTTTT.

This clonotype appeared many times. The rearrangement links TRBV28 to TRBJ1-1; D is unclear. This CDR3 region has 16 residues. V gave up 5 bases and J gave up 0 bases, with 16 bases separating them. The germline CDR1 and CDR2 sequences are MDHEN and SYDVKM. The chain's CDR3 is CASSPRGRLMNTEAFF. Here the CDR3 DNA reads TGTGCCAGCAGTCCGCGCGGACGTTTGATGAACACTGAAGCTTTCTTT. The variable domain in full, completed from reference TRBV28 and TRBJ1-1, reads DVKVTQSSRYLVKRTGEKVFLECVQDMDHENMFWYRQDPGLGLRLIYFSYDVKMKEKGDIPEGYSVSREKKERFSLILESASTNQTSMYLCASSPRGRLMNTEAFFGQGTRLTVV.

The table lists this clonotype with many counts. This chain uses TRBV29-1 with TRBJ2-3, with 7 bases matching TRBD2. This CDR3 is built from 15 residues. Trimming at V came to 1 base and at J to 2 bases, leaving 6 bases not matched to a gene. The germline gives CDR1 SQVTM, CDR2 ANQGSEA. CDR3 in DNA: TGCAGCGTTGAAGGGGGGGAGGGAATCACAGATACGCAGTATTTT. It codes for CSVEGGEGITDTQYF.

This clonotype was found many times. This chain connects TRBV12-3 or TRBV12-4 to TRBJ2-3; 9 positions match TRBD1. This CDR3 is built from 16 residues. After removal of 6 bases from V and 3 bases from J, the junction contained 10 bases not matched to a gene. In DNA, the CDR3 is TGTGCCAGCAGCAGAGGCGACAGGGGGGCGACAGATACGCAGTATTTT. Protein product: CASSRGDRGATDTQYF.

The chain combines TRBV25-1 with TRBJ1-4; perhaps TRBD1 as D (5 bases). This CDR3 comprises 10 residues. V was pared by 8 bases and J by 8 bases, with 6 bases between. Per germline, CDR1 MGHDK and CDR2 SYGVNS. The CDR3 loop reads CASGAEKLFF. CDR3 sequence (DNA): TGTGCCAGCGGGGCCGAAAAACTGTTTTTT.

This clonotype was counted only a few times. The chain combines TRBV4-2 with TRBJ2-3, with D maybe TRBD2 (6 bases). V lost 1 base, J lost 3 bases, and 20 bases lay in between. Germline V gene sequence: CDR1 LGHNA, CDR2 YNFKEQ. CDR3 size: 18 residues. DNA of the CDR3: TGTGCCAGCAGCCAAGTGGAGGGAGGCGGCCGAGTGACAGATACGCAGTATTTT. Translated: CASSQVEGGGRVTDTQYF.

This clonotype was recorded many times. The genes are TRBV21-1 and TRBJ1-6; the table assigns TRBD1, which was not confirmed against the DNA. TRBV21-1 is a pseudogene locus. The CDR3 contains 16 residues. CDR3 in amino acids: CATLWTGSSYNSPLHF. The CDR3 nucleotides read TGTGCCACCCTATGGACGGGAAGCTCCTATAATTCACCCCTCCACTTT.